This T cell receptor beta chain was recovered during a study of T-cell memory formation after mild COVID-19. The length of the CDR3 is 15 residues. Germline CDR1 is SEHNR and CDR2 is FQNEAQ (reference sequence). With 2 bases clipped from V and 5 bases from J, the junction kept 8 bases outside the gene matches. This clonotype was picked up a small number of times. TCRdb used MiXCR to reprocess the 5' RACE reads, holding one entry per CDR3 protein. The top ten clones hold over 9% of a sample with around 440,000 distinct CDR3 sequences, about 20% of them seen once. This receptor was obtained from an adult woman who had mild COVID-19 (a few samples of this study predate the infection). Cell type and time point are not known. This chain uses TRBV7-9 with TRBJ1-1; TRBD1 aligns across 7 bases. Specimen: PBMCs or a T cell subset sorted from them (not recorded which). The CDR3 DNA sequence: TGTGCCAGCAGCTTACGGGAGGGGGCGCATACTGAAGCTTTCTTT. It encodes CASSLREGAHTEAFF.